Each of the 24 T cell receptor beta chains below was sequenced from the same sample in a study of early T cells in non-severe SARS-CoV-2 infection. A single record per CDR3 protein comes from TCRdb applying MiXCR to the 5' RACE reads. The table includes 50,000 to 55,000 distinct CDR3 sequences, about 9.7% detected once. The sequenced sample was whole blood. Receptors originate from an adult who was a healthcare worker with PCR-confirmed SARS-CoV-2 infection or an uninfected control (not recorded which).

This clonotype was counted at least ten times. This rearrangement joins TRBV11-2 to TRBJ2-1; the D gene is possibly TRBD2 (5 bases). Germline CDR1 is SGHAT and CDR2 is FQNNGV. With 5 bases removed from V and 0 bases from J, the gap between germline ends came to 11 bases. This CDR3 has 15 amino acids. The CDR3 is CASSPTGISYNEQFF. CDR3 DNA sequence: TGTGCCAGCAGCCCTACGGGGATCTCCTACAATGAGCAGTTCTTC.

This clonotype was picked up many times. CDR3 sequence (DNA): TGTGCCAGCAGTTCACCGGCGGGTCCTAGGGCTACAGATACGCAGTATTTT. This sequence encodes CASSSPAGPRATDTQYF. The chain employs TRBV28 and TRBJ2-3; tentatively, D is TRBD2 (5 bases). The CDR3 is 17 residues long. Deletions cut 4 bases from V and 3 bases from J, with 20 bases between. The germline V gene encodes CDR1 MDHEN and CDR2 SYDVKM.

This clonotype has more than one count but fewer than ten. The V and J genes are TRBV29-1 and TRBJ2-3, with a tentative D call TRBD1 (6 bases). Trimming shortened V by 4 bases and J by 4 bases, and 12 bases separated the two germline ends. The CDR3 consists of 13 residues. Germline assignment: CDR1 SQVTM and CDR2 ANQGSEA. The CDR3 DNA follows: TGCAGCGTTGGCCAGGGGTCAGCAGATACGCAGTATTTT. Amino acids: CSVGQGSADTQYF.

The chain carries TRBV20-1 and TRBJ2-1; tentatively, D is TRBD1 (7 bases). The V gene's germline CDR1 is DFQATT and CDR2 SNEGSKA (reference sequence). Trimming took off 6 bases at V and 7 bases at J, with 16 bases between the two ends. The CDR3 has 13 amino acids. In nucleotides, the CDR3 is TGCAGTGCCACCAGGGGGGTCGTGAATGAGCAGTTCTTC. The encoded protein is CSATRGVVNEQFF.

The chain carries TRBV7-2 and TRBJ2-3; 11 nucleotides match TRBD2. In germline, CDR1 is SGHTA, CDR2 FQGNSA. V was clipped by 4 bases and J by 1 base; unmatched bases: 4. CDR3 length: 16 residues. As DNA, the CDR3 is TGTGCCAGCAGCTCTCCGACTAGCGGGGGCACAGATACGCAGTATTTT. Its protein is CASSSPTSGGTDTQYF.

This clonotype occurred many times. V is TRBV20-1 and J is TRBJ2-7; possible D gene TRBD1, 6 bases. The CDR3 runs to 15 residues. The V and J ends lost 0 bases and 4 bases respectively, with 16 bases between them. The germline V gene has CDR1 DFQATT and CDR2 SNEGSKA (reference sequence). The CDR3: CSARDEMRGSYEQYF. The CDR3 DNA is TGCAGTGCTAGAGATGAAATGAGGGGGAGTTACGAGCAGTACTTC.

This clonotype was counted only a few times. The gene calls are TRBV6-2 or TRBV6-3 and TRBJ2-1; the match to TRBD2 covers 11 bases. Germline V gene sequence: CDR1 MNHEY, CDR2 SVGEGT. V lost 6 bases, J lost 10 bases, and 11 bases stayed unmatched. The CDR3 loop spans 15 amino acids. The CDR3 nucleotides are TGTGCCAGCAGCCAAACTAGCGGGAGTACTCACGAGCAGTTCTTC. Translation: CASSQTSGSTHEQFF.

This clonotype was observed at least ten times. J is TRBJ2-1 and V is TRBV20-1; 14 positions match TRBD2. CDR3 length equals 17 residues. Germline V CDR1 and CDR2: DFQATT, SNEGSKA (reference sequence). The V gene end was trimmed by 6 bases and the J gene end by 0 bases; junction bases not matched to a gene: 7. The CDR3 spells CSARLAGGLSSYNEQFF. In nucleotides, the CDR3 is TGCAGTGCAAGACTAGCGGGGGGGCTAAGCTCCTACAATGAGCAGTTCTTC.

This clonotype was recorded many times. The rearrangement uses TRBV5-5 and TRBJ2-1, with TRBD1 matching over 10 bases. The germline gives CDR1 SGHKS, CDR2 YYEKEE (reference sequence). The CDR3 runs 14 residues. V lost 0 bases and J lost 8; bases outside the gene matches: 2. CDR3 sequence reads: CASSLEDRGYEQFF. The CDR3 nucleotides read TGTGCCAGCAGCTTGGAGGACAGGGGGTATGAGCAGTTCTTC.

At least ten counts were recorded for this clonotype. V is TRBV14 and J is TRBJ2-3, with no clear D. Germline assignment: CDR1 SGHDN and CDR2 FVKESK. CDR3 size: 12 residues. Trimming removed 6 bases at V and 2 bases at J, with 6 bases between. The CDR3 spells CASRGYTDTQYF. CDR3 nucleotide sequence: TGTGCCAGCAGGGGCTACACAGATACGCAGTATTTT. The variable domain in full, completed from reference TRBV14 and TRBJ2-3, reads EAGVTQFPSHSVIEKGQTVTLRCDPISGHDNLYWYRRVMGKEIKFLLHFVKESKQDESGMPNNRFLAERTGGTYSTLKVQPAELEDSGVYFCASRGYTDTQYFGPGTRLTVL.

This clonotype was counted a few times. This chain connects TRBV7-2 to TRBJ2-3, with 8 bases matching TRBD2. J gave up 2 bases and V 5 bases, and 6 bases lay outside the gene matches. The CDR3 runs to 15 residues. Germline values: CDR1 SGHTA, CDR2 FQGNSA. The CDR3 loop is CASSPIAGYTDTQYF. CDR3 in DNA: TGTGCCAGCAGCCCAATAGCGGGGTACACAGATACGCAGTATTTT.

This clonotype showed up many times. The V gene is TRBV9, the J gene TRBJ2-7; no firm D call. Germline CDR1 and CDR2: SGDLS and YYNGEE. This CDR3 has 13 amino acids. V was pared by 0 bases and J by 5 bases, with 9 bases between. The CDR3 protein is CASSVASWDEQYF. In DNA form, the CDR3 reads TGTGCCAGCAGCGTAGCCTCTTGGGACGAGCAGTACTTC.

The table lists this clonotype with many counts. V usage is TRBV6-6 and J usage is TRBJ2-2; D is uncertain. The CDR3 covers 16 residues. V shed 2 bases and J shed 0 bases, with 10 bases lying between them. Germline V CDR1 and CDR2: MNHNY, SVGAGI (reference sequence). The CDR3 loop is CASSYGVPTNTGELFF. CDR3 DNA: TGTGCCAGCAGTTACGGTGTACCTACGAACACCGGGGAGCTGTTTTTT.

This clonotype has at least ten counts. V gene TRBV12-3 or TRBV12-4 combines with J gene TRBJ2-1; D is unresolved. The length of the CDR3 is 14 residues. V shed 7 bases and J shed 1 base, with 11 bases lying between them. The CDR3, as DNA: TGTGCCAGCACTCCAAGTCCTTCCTACAATGAGCAGTTCTTC. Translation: CASTPSPSYNEQFF.

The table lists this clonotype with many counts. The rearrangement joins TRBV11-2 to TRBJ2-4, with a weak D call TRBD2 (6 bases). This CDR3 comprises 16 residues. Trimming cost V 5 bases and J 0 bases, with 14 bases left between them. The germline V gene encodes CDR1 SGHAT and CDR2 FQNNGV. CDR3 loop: CASSPRTGLAKNIQYF. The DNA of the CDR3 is TGTGCCAGCAGCCCACGGACGGGACTAGCCAAAAACATTCAGTACTTC.

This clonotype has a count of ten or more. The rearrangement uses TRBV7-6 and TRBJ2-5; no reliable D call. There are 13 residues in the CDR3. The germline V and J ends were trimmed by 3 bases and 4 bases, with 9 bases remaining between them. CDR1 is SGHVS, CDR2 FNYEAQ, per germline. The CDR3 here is CASSLQVVETQYF. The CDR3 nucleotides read TGTGCCAGCAGCTTGCAAGTGGTAGAGACCCAGTACTTC.

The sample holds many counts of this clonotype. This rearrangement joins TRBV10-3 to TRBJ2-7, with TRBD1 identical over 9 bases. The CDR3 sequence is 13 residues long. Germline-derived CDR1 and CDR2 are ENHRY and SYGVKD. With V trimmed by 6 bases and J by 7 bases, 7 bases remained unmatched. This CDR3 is CAISRDRAEEQYF. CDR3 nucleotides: TGTGCCATCAGCCGGGACAGGGCGGAGGAGCAGTACTTC.

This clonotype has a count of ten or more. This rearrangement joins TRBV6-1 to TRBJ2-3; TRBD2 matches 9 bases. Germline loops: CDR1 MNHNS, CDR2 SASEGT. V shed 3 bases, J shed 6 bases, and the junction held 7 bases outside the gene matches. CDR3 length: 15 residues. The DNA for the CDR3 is TGTGCCAGCAGTGACGCGGCGGGGGGGCGTGATACGCAGTATTTT. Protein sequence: CASSDAAGGRDTQYF.

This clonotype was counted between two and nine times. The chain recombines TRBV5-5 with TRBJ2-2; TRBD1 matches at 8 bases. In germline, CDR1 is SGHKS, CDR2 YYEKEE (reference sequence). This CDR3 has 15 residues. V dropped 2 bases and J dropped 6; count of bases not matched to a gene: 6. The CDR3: CASSLVDRAPGELFF. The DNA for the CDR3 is TGTGCCAGCAGCTTAGTGGACAGGGCCCCCGGGGAGCTGTTTTTT.

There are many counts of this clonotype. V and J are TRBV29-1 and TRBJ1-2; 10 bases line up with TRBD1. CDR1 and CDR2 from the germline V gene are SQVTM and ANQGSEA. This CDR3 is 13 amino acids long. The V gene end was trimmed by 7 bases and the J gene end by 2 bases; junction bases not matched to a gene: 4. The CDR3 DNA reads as TGCAGCGCCGGGACAGGGGCGAACTATGGCTACACCTTC. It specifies CSAGTGANYGYTF. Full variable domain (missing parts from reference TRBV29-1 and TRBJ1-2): SAVISQKPSRDICQRGTSLTIQCQVDSQVTMMFWYRQQPGQSLTLIATANQGSEATYESGFVIDKFPISRPNLTFSTLTVSNMSPEDSSIYLCSAGTGANYGYTFGSGTRLTVV.

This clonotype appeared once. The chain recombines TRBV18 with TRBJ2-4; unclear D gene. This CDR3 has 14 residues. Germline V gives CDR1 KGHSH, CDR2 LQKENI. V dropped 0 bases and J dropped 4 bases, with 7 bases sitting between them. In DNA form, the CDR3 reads TGTGCCAGCTCACCACCGAGCGTGAAAAACATTCAGTACTTC. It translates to CASSPPSVKNIQYF.

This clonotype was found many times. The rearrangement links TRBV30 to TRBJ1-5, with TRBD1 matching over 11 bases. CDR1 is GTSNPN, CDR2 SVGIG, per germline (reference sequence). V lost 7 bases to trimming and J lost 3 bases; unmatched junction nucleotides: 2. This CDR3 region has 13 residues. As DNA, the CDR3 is TGTGCCTTGGACAGGGGGCTCAATCAGCCCCAGCATTTT. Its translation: CALDRGLNQPQHF.

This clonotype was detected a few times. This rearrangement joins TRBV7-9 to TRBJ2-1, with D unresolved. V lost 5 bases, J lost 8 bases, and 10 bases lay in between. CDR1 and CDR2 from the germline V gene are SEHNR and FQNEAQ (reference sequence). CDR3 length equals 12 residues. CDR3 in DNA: TGTGCCAGCAGCCGTCTAGTCGATGAGCAGTTCTTC. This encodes CASSRLVDEQFF.

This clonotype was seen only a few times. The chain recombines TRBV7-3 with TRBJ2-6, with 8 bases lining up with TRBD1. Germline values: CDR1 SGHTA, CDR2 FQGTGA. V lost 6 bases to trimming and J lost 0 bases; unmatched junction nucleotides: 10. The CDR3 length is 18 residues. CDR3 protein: CASSSTGALLSGANVLTF. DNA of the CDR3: TGTGCCAGCAGTTCGACAGGGGCTCTTCTCTCTGGGGCCAACGTCCTGACTTTC.